The rows below give T cell receptor beta chains drawn from one sample of a study of shared clonotypes between healthy human individuals. The table came from immunoSEQ multiplex PCR; TCRdb's copy has only in-frame clones and leaves some out. The sample records 2 million to 2.5 million clones, approximately 94% being singletons. The sample consisted of naive CD8+ T cells from PBMCs. These receptors were collected from a man younger than 35 in good health. Some clones in this sample may be carry-over from other donors' samples. Both conserved end residues are part of each CDR3. D genes are given only for firm matches. Clone size appears in some rows only: once, few, many, or a class for an expanded clone.

V: TRBV11-3
J: TRBJ2-1
D: .
size: .
CDR3: CASSLRAYNEQFF
DNA: TGTGCCAGCAGCTTGAGAGCCTACAATGAGCAGTTCTTC

V: TRBV13
J: TRBJ1-4
D: .
size: .
CDR3: CASSFGGGRNPNEKLFF
DNA: TGTGCCAGCAGCTTTGGAGGGGGACGGAACCCTAATGAAAAACTGTTTTTT

V: TRBV27
J: TRBJ2-1
D: .
size: .
CDR3: CASSSRDGDGGQFF
DNA: TGTGCCAGCAGTTCCAGGGACGGGGACGGCGGGCAGTTCTTC

V: TRBV28
J: TRBJ1-2
D: .
size: .
CDR3: CASSPTPPGAGYGYTF
DNA: TGTGCCAGCAGCCCCACGCCCCCAGGGGCGGGTTATGGCTACACCTTC

V: TRBV30
J: TRBJ2-3
D: .
size: .
CDR3: CAWSPTSSTDTQYF
DNA: TGTGCCTGGAGTCCAACTTCCTCCACAGATACGCAGTATTTT

V: TRBV4-1
J: TRBJ2-1
D: TRBD2
size: .
CDR3: CASRPSGRTLSSYNEQFF
DNA: TGCGCCAGCAGACCTAGCGGGAGGACCCTGAGCTCCTACAATGAGCAGTTCTTC

V: TRBV29-1
J: TRBJ2-2
D: TRBD1
size: .
CDR3: CSVEDGANRGTGELFF
DNA: TGCAGCGTTGAAGATGGGGCAAACAGGGGCACCGGGGAGCTGTTTTTT

V: TRBV21-1
J: TRBJ2-5
D: .
size: .
CDR3: CASILAPKYF
DNA: TGTGCCAGCATCTTGGCACCAAAGTACTTC

V: TRBV10-3
J: TRBJ1-5
D: .
size: .
CDR3: CATGEAFGNQPQHF
DNA: TGTGCCACTGGGGAGGCGTTCGGCAATCAGCCCCAGCATTTT

V: TRBV11-2
J: TRBJ2-3
D: TRBD2
size: .
CDR3: CASSLGLAGGADTQYF
DNA: TGTGCCAGCAGCTTAGGACTAGCGGGAGGGGCAGATACGCAGTATTTT

V: TRBV28
J: TRBJ2-7
D: TRBD2
size: once
CDR3: CASSFLTSGISYEQYF
DNA: TGTGCCAGCAGTTTCTTGACTAGCGGGATCAGCTACGAGCAGTACTTC

V: TRBV9
J: TRBJ1-4
D: .
size: .
CDR3: CASSVGGATNEKLFF
DNA: TGTGCCAGCAGCGTAGGGGGGGCAACTAATGAAAAACTGTTTTTT

V: TRBV28
J: TRBJ1-5
D: .
size: .
CDR3: CASSLWTGQPQHF
DNA: TGTGCCAGCAGTTTATGGACTGGTCAGCCCCAGCATTTT

V: TRBV5-1
J: TRBJ2-2
D: .
size: .
CDR3: CASSLTSLVRTGELFF
DNA: TGCGCCAGCAGCTTAACATCCCTCGTGCGCACCGGGGAGCTGTTTTTT

V: TRBV10-2
J: TRBJ2-1
D: TRBD2
size: .
CDR3: CASSEPFIREAPYNEQFF
DNA: TGCGCCAGCAGTGAACCTTTTATTCGGGAGGCCCCCTACAATGAGCAGTTCTTC

V: TRBV19
J: TRBJ2-7
D: .
size: .
CDR3: CASRAGGTNAWEQYF
DNA: TGTGCCAGTAGAGCAGGGGGGACTAACGCTTGGGAGCAGTACTTC

V: TRBV27
J: TRBJ2-2
D: TRBD1
size: .
CDR3: CASSFQVQGAGELFF
DNA: TGTGCCAGCAGTTTTCAGGTTCAGGGGGCCGGGGAGCTGTTTTTT

V: TRBV7-9
J: TRBJ1-2
D: .
size: .
CDR3: CASSSGRKEGGYTF
DNA: TGTGCCAGCAGCTCCGGCCGGAAAGAGGGAGGCTACACCTTC

V: TRBV29-1
J: TRBJ1-1
D: TRBD1
size: .
CDR3: CSGQGSEAFF
DNA: TGCAGCGGACAGGGTTCTGAAGCTTTCTTT

V: TRBV5-1
J: TRBJ2-7
D: .
size: .
CDR3: CASSSTGPYEQYF
DNA: TGCGCCAGCAGCTCGACGGGACCATACGAGCAGTACTTC

V: TRBV9
J: TRBJ2-2
D: TRBD2
size: .
CDR3: CASTRDYNTGELFF
DNA: TGTGCCAGCACCCGGGACTATAACACCGGGGAGCTGTTTTTT

V: TRBV5-1
J: TRBJ1-1
D: .
size: .
CDR3: CASSPTVQAMNTEAFF
DNA: TGCGCCAGCAGCCCCACCGTACAGGCGATGAACACTGAAGCTTTCTTT

V: TRBV28
J: TRBJ2-7
D: .
size: .
CDR3: CASSFRGREQYF
DNA: TGTGCCAGCAGTTTTCGAGGGCGCGAGCAGTACTTC

V: TRBV5-1
J: TRBJ1-1
D: .
size: .
CDR3: CASSRGTLTEAFF
DNA: TGCGCCAGCAGCCGGGGGACACTCACTGAAGCTTTCTTT

V: TRBV7-9
J: TRBJ2-7
D: .
size: .
CDR3: CASSFPRDEQYF
DNA: TGTGCCAGCAGCTTCCCTCGGGACGAGCAGTACTTC

V: TRBV4-1
J: TRBJ1-1
D: .
size: .
CDR3: CASSHRPAGTEAFF
DNA: TGCGCCAGCAGCCATCGACCCGCGGGCACTGAAGCTTTCTTT

V: TRBV6-4
J: TRBJ2-7
D: .
size: .
CDR3: CASSSRTVYEQYF
DNA: TGTGCCAGCAGCAGCCGGACAGTCTACGAGCAGTACTTC

V: TRBV7-8
J: TRBJ1-1
D: .
size: .
CDR3: CASSPRPALNTEAFF
DNA: TGTGCCAGCAGCCCCAGACCGGCTCTGAACACTGAAGCTTTCTTT

V: TRBV27
J: TRBJ2-7
D: .
size: .
CDR3: CASTSGSFNEQYF
DNA: TGTGCCAGCACTTCAGGGTCTTTCAACGAGCAGTACTTC

V: TRBV6-1
J: TRBJ2-7
D: .
size: once
CDR3: CASFGGTSYEQYF
DNA: TGTGCCAGCTTTGGGGGGACTTCCTACGAGCAGTACTTC

V: TRBV10-3
J: TRBJ2-1
D: .
size: once
CDR3: CASRRSPARDNEQFF
DNA: TGTGCCAGCAGGCGATCTCCAGCGAGGGACAATGAGCAGTTCTTC

V: TRBV7-3
J: TRBJ2-7
D: .
size: .
CDR3: CASSSGTGTYEQYF
DNA: TGTGCCAGCAGCAGCGGGACAGGAACATACGAGCAGTACTTC

V: TRBV10-3
J: TRBJ1-1
D: .
size: .
CDR3: CAISESQIHEAFF
DNA: TGTGCCATCAGTGAGTCGCAAATTCACGAAGCTTTCTTT

V: TRBV7-9
J: TRBJ1-2
D: .
size: .
CDR3: CASTQLLGEGTNYGYTF
DNA: TGTGCCAGCACCCAACTGTTAGGGGAGGGGACTAACTATGGCTACACCTTC

V: TRBV4-1
J: TRBJ2-7
D: TRBD2
size: .
CDR3: CASSQGREIYEQYF
DNA: TGCGCCAGCAGCCAAGGGCGGGAGATCTACGAGCAGTACTTC

V: TRBV7-2
J: TRBJ2-2
D: TRBD2
size: .
CDR3: CASSLIGEGYGSGELFF
DNA: TGTGCCAGCAGCTTAATAGGGGAGGGGTACGGGAGCGGGGAGCTGTTTTTT

V: TRBV7-9
J: TRBJ2-5
D: TRBD2
size: .
CDR3: CASSPTSGTRQTQYF
DNA: TGTGCCAGCAGCCCCACGAGCGGGACCCGTCAGACCCAGTACTTC

V: TRBV4-1
J: TRBJ1-3
D: TRBD1
size: .
CDR3: CASSLGRGTDTNTIYF
DNA: TGCGCCAGCAGCCTCGGGCGTGGGACAGACACAAACACCATATATTTT

V: TRBV28
J: TRBJ2-7
D: TRBD2
size: once
CDR3: CASSLRGSVREQYF
DNA: TGTGCCAGCAGTTTACGCGGGAGTGTCCGCGAGCAGTACTTC

V: TRBV18
J: TRBJ2-7
D: .
size: .
CDR3: CASSPTRGADEQYF
DNA: TGTGCCAGCTCCCCTACCCGGGGGGCTGACGAGCAGTACTTC

V: TRBV2
J: TRBJ2-1
D: TRBD1
size: .
CDR3: CASIPRGQVDNEQFF
DNA: TGTGCCAGCATACCCAGGGGGCAAGTCGACAATGAGCAGTTCTTC

V: TRBV27
J: TRBJ1-5
D: .
size: .
CDR3: CASSFAGNEQPQHF
DNA: TGTGCCAGCAGTTTCGCGGGGAATGAACAGCCCCAGCATTTT

V: TRBV7-9
J: TRBJ1-1
D: .
size: .
CDR3: CASSLQSVNTEAFF
DNA: TGTGCCAGCTCCTTACAATCGGTGAACACTGAAGCTTTCTTT

V: TRBV29-1
J: TRBJ1-2
D: TRBD1
size: .
CDR3: CSVQGGAFPYGYTF
DNA: TGCAGCGTCCAGGGGGGCGCATTCCCCTATGGCTACACCTTC

V: TRBV6-1
J: TRBJ2-2
D: .
size: once
CDR3: CASSELWPGFTANTGELFF
DNA: TGTGCCAGCAGTGAATTATGGCCCGGATTCACCGCGAACACCGGGGAGCTGTTTTTT